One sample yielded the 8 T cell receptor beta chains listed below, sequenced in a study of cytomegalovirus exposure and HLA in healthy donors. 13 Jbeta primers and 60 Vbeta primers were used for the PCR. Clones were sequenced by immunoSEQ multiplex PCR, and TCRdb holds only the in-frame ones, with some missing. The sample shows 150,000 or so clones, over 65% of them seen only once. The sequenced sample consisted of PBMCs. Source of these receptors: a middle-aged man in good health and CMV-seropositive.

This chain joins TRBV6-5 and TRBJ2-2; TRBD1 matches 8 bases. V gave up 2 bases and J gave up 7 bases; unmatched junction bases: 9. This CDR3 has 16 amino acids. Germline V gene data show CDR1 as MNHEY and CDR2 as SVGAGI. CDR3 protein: CASSYSPRQGIGELFF. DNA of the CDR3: TGTGCCAGCAGTTACAGTCCGAGACAGGGGATCGGGGAGCTGTTTTTT.

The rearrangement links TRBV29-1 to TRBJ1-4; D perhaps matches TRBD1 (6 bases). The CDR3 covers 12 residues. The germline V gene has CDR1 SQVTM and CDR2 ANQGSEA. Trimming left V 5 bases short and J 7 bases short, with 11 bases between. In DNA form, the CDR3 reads TGCAGCGTTCACACAGGGAGTGAAAAACTGTTTTTT. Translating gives CSVHTGSEKLFF.

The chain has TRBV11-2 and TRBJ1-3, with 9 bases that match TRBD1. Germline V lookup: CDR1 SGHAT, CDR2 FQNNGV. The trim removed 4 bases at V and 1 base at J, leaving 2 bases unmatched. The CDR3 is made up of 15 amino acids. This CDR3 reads CASSWGQGSGNTIYF. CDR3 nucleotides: TGTGCCAGCAGCTGGGGACAGGGTTCTGGAAACACCATATATTTT.

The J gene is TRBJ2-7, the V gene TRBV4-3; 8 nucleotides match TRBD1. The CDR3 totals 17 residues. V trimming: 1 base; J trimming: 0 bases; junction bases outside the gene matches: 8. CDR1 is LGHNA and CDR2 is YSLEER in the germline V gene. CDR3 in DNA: TGCGCCAGCAGCCAAGTTCCCAGGACAGGGATCTCCTACGAGCAGTACTTC. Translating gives CASSQVPRTGISYEQYF.

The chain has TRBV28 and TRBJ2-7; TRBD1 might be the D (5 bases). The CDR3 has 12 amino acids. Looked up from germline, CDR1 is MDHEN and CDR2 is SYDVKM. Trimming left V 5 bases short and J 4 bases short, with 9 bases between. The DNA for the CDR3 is TGTGCCAGCAGTCAAACAGGATACGAGCAGTACTTC. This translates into CASSQTGYEQYF.

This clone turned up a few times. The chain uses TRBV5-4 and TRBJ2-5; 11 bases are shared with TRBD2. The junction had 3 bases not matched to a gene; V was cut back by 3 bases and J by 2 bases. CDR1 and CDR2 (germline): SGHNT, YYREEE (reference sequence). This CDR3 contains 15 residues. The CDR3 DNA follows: TGTGCCAGCAGCTATCGACTAGCGGGACAAGAGACCCAGTACTTC. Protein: CASSYRLAGQETQYF.

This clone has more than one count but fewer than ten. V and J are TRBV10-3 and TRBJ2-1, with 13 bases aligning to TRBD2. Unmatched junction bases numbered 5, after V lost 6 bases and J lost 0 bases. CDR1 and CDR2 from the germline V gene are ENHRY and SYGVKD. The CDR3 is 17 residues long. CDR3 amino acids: CAIRARTSGSSYNEQFF. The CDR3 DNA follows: TGTGCCATCAGGGCACGGACTAGCGGGAGCTCCTACAATGAGCAGTTCTTC.

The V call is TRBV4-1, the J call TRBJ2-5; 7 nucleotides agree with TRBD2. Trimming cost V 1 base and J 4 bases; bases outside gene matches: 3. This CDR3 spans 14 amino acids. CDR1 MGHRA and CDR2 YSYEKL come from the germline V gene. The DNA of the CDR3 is TGCGCCAGCAGCCAAGGACTAGCCTCAGAGACCCAGTACTTC. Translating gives CASSQGLASETQYF.